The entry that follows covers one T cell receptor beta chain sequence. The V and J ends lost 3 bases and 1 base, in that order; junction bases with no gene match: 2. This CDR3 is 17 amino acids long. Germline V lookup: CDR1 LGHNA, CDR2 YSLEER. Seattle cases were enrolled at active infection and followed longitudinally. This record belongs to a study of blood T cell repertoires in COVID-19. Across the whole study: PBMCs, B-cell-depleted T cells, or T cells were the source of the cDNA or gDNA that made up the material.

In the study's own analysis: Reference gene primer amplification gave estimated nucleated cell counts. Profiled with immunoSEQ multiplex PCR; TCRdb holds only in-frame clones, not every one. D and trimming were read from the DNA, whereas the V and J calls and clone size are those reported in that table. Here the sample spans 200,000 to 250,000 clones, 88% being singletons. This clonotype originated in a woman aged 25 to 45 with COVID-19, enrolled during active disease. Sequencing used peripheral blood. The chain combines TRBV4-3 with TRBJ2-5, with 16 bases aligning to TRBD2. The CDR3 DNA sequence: TGCGCCAGCAGCCAGGGACTAGCGGGAGGGGCCCAAGAGACCCAGTACTTC. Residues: CASSQGLAGGAQETQYF.